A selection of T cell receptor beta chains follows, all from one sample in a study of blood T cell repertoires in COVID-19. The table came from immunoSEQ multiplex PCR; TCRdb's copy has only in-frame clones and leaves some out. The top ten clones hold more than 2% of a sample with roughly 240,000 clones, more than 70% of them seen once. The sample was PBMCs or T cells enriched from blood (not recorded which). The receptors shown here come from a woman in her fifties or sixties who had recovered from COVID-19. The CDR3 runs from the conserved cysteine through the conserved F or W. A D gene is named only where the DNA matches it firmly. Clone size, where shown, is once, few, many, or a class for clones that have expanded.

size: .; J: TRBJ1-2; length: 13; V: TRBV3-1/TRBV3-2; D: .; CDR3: CASSQYEGEGYTF; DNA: TGTGCCAGCAGCCAGTACGAGGGTGAAGGCTACACCTTC
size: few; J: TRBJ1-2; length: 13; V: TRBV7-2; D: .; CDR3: CASSLGQIYGYTF; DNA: TGTGCCAGCAGCTTAGGACAGATCTATGGCTACACCTTC
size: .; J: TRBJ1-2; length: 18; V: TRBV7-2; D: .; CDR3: CASSLVLSYGVGDYGYTF; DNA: TGTGCCAGCAGCTTAGTTTTGTCGTACGGGGTCGGGGACTATGGCTACACCTTC
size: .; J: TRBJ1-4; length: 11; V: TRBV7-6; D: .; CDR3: CASSLDRELFF; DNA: TGTGCCAGCAGCTTAGACAGGGAACTGTTTTTT
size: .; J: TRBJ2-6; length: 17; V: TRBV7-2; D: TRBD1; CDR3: CASSPRTGGSGANVLTF; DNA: TGTGCCAGCAGCCCTCGGACAGGGGGCTCTGGGGCCAACGTCCTGACTTTC
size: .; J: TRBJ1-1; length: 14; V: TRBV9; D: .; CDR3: CASSARQTNTEAFF; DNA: TGTGCCAGCAGCGCAAGACAGACTAACACTGAAGCTTTCTTT
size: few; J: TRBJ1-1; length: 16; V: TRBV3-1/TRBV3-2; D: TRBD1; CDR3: CASSQVRDRVATEAFF; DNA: TGTGCCAGCAGCCAAGTTCGGGACAGGGTGGCCACTGAAGCTTTCTTT
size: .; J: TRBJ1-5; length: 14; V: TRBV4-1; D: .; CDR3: CASSQGPVNQPQHF; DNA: TGCGCCAGCAGCCAGGGGCCAGTCAATCAGCCCCAGCATTTT
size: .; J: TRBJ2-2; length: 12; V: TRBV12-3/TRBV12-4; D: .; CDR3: CASRPSGGELFF; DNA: TGTGCCAGCAGACCCAGCGGGGGGGAGCTGTTTTTT
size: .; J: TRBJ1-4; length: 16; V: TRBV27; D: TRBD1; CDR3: CASSLFGTGQNEKLFF; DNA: TGTGCCAGCAGTTTATTCGGGACAGGCCAGAATGAAAAACTGTTTTTT
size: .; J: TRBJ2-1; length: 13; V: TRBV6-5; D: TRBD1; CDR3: CASSLAGGYEQFF; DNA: TGTGCCAGCAGCCTGGCAGGGGGTTATGAGCAGTTCTTC
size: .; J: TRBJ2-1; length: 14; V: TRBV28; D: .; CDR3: CASRPSRGPNEQFF; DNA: TGTGCCAGCAGACCTAGCCGAGGTCCAAATGAGCAGTTCTTC
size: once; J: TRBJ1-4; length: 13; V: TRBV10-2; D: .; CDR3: CASSRDRNEKLFF; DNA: TGCGCCAGCAGTAGAGACAGGAATGAAAAACTGTTTTTT
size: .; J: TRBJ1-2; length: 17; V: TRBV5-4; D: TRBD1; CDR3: CASRGGKMWDRNYGYTF; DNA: TGTGCCAGCAGGGGGGGGAAGATGTGGGACAGGAACTATGGCTACACCTTC
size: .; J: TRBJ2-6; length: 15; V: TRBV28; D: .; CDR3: CASSRVGSGANVLTF; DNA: TGTGCCAGCAGCCGAGTCGGCTCTGGGGCCAACGTCCTGACTTTC
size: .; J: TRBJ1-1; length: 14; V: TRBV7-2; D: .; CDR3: CASSLRNRDTEAFF; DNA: TGTGCCAGCAGCTTACGGAACAGGGACACTGAAGCTTTCTTT
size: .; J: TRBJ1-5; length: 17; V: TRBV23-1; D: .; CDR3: CASSQGGHGEHSQPQHF; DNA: TGCGCCAGCAGTCAAGGGGGCCACGGGGAGCATAGTCAGCCCCAGCATTTT
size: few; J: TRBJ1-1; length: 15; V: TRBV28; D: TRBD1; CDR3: CASTLSQGAITEAFF; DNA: TGTGCCAGCACCTTAAGCCAGGGGGCTATTACTGAAGCTTTCTTT
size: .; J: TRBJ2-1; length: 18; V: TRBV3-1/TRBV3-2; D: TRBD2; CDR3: CASSPSGEGGGAYNEQFF; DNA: TGTGCCAGCAGCCCCTCGGGGGAAGGCGGGGGGGCCTACAATGAGCAGTTCTTC
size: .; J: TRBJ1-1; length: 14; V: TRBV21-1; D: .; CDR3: CASRALSGDTEAFF; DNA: TGTGCCAGCAGGGCCCTGTCAGGGGACACTGAAGCTTTCTTT
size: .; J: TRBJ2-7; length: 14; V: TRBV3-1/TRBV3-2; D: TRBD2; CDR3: CASSPSGRAIEQYF; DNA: TGTGCCAGCAGCCCTAGCGGGAGGGCCATCGAGCAGTACTTC
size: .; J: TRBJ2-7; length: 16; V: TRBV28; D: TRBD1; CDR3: CASSSKSGQGANEQYF; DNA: TGTGCCAGCAGTTCTAAAAGCGGACAGGGGGCTAATGAGCAGTACTTC
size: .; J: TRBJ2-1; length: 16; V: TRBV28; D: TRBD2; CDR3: CASSLGRGSLYNEQFF; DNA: TGTGCCAGCAGTTTAGGGCGGGGGTCACTCTACAATGAGCAGTTCTTC
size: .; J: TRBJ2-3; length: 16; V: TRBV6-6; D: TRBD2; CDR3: CASSSGLAVNSDTQYF; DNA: TGTGCCAGCAGCTCCGGACTAGCGGTAAACTCAGATACGCAGTATTTT
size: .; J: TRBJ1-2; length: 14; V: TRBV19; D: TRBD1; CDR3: CASSTETGLYGYTF; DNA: TGTGCCAGTAGTACGGAGACAGGGCTCTATGGCTACACCTTC
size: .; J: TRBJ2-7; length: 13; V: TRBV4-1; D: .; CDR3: CASSQDQGLRQYF; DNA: TGCGCCAGCAGCCAAGATCAGGGGCTTCGGCAGTACTTC
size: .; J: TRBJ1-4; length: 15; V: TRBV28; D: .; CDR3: CASSAFGEVNEKLFF; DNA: TGTGCCAGCAGTGCTTTTGGGGAGGTCAATGAAAAACTGTTTTTT
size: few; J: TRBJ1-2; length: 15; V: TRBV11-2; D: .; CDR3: CASSSPRSANYGYTF; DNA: TGTGCCAGCAGCTCCCCCCGTAGCGCGAACTATGGCTACACCTTC
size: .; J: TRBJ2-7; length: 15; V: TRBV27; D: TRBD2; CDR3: CASSLSTGGTYEQYF; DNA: TGTGCCAGCAGTTTATCGACGGGAGGAACCTACGAGCAGTACTTC
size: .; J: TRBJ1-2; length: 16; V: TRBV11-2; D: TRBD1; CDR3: CASSFLSSRQGYGYTF; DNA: TGTGCCAGCAGCTTTTTGTCGTCTCGACAGGGGTATGGCTACACCTTC
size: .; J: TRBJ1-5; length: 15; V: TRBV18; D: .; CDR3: CASSLTGTRDQPQHF; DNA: TGTGCCAGCTCACTTACAGGGACCCGAGATCAGCCCCAGCATTTT
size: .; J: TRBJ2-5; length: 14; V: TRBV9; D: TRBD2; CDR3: CASSVDGTRETQYF; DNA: TGTGCCAGCAGCGTAGACGGGACTAGAGAGACCCAGTACTTC
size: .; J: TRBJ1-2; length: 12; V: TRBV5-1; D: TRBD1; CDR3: CASTSGTAGYTF; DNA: TGCGCCAGCACCTCCGGGACAGCTGGCTACACCTTC
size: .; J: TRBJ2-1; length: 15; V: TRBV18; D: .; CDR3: CASSPPGSGWYEQFF; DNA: TGTGCCAGCTCACCACCGGGATCAGGGTGGTATGAGCAGTTCTTC
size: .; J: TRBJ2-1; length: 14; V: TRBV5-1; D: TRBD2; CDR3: CASSLGRERGEQFF; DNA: TGCGCCAGCAGCTTGGGGCGGGAGAGGGGTGAGCAGTTCTTC
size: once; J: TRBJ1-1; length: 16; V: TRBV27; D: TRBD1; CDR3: CANPPGQTTVGTEAFF; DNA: TGTGCCAACCCCCCGGGACAGACGACAGTCGGCACTGAAGCTTTCTTT